Described below is a single T cell receptor beta chain sequence and its context. Its antigen remains unidentified. The data stem from a study of vaccination and CD4 T cells after COVID-19. Turning to the study itself: In the control cultures, a CEFX pool, an HIV-1 Nef pool, or no peptide was supplied.

The ends lost 5 bases at V and 1 base at J; junction bases unmatched: 5. Germline-derived CDR1 and CDR2 are DFQATT and SNEGSKA (reference sequence). The CDR3 length is 16 residues. Cultured CD4+ T-cell DNA underwent Oncomine TCR Beta short-read sequencing. After culture, CD4+ T cells served as the source for genomic DNA extraction. Each CDR3 protein is one row after TCRdb ran MiXCR on the PCR reads. The sample records more than 25,000 distinct CDR3 sequences, 62% being singletons. Treatment: roughly 10-day PBMC culture with coronavirus spike peptide pools or control peptides (ViraFEST assay). After 10 days of culture, CD4+ T cells were negatively selected.

This chain joins TRBV20-1 and TRBJ2-3, with TRBD2 identical over 14 bases. The input for sequencing was CD4+ T cells from blood, cultured in vitro, taken after SARS-CoV-2 vaccination. This TCR derives from a human donor who received a COVID-19 vaccine. The CDR3 bases are TGCAGTGCTTTGACTAGCGGGGGGGATCGCACAGATACGCAGTATTTT. Translation: CSALTSGGDRTDTQYF.